This T cell receptor beta chain came from a study of CD8+CD57+ T cells in acquired aplastic anemia. Genomic DNA templated the TCR beta VDJ and CDR3 profiling. TCRdb re-derived calls from the reads in MiXCR, one entry per CDR3 protein. The sample includes under 350,000 distinct CDR3 sequences, roughly 59% of them seen just once. Those patients picked for sequencing had displayed CD8+CD57+ cell expansion on flow cytometry. Germline V gene sequence: CDR1 MGHDK, CDR2 SYGVNS. V was cut by 4 bases and J by 8 bases, with 18 bases left in between. The CDR3 extends over 16 amino acids. The sequence derives from a human donor with aplastic anemia. The chain has TRBV25-1 and TRBJ1-6; the D is unclear. The sequenced material came from sorted CD4+, CD8+, or CD8+CD57+ T cells (not recorded which) from PBMCs. The CDR3 loop reads CASSANTAGGHSPLHF. The DNA of the CDR3 is TGTGCCAGCAGTGCCAACACAGCGGGCGGCCATTCACCCCTCCACTTT. The full variable domain, completed using reference TRBV25-1 and TRBJ1-6, is EADIYQTPRYLVIGTGKKITLECSQTMGHDKMYWYQQDPGMELHLIHYSYGVNSTEKGDLSSESTVSRIRTEHFPLTLESARPSHTSQYLCASSANTAGGHSPLHFGNGTRLTVT.